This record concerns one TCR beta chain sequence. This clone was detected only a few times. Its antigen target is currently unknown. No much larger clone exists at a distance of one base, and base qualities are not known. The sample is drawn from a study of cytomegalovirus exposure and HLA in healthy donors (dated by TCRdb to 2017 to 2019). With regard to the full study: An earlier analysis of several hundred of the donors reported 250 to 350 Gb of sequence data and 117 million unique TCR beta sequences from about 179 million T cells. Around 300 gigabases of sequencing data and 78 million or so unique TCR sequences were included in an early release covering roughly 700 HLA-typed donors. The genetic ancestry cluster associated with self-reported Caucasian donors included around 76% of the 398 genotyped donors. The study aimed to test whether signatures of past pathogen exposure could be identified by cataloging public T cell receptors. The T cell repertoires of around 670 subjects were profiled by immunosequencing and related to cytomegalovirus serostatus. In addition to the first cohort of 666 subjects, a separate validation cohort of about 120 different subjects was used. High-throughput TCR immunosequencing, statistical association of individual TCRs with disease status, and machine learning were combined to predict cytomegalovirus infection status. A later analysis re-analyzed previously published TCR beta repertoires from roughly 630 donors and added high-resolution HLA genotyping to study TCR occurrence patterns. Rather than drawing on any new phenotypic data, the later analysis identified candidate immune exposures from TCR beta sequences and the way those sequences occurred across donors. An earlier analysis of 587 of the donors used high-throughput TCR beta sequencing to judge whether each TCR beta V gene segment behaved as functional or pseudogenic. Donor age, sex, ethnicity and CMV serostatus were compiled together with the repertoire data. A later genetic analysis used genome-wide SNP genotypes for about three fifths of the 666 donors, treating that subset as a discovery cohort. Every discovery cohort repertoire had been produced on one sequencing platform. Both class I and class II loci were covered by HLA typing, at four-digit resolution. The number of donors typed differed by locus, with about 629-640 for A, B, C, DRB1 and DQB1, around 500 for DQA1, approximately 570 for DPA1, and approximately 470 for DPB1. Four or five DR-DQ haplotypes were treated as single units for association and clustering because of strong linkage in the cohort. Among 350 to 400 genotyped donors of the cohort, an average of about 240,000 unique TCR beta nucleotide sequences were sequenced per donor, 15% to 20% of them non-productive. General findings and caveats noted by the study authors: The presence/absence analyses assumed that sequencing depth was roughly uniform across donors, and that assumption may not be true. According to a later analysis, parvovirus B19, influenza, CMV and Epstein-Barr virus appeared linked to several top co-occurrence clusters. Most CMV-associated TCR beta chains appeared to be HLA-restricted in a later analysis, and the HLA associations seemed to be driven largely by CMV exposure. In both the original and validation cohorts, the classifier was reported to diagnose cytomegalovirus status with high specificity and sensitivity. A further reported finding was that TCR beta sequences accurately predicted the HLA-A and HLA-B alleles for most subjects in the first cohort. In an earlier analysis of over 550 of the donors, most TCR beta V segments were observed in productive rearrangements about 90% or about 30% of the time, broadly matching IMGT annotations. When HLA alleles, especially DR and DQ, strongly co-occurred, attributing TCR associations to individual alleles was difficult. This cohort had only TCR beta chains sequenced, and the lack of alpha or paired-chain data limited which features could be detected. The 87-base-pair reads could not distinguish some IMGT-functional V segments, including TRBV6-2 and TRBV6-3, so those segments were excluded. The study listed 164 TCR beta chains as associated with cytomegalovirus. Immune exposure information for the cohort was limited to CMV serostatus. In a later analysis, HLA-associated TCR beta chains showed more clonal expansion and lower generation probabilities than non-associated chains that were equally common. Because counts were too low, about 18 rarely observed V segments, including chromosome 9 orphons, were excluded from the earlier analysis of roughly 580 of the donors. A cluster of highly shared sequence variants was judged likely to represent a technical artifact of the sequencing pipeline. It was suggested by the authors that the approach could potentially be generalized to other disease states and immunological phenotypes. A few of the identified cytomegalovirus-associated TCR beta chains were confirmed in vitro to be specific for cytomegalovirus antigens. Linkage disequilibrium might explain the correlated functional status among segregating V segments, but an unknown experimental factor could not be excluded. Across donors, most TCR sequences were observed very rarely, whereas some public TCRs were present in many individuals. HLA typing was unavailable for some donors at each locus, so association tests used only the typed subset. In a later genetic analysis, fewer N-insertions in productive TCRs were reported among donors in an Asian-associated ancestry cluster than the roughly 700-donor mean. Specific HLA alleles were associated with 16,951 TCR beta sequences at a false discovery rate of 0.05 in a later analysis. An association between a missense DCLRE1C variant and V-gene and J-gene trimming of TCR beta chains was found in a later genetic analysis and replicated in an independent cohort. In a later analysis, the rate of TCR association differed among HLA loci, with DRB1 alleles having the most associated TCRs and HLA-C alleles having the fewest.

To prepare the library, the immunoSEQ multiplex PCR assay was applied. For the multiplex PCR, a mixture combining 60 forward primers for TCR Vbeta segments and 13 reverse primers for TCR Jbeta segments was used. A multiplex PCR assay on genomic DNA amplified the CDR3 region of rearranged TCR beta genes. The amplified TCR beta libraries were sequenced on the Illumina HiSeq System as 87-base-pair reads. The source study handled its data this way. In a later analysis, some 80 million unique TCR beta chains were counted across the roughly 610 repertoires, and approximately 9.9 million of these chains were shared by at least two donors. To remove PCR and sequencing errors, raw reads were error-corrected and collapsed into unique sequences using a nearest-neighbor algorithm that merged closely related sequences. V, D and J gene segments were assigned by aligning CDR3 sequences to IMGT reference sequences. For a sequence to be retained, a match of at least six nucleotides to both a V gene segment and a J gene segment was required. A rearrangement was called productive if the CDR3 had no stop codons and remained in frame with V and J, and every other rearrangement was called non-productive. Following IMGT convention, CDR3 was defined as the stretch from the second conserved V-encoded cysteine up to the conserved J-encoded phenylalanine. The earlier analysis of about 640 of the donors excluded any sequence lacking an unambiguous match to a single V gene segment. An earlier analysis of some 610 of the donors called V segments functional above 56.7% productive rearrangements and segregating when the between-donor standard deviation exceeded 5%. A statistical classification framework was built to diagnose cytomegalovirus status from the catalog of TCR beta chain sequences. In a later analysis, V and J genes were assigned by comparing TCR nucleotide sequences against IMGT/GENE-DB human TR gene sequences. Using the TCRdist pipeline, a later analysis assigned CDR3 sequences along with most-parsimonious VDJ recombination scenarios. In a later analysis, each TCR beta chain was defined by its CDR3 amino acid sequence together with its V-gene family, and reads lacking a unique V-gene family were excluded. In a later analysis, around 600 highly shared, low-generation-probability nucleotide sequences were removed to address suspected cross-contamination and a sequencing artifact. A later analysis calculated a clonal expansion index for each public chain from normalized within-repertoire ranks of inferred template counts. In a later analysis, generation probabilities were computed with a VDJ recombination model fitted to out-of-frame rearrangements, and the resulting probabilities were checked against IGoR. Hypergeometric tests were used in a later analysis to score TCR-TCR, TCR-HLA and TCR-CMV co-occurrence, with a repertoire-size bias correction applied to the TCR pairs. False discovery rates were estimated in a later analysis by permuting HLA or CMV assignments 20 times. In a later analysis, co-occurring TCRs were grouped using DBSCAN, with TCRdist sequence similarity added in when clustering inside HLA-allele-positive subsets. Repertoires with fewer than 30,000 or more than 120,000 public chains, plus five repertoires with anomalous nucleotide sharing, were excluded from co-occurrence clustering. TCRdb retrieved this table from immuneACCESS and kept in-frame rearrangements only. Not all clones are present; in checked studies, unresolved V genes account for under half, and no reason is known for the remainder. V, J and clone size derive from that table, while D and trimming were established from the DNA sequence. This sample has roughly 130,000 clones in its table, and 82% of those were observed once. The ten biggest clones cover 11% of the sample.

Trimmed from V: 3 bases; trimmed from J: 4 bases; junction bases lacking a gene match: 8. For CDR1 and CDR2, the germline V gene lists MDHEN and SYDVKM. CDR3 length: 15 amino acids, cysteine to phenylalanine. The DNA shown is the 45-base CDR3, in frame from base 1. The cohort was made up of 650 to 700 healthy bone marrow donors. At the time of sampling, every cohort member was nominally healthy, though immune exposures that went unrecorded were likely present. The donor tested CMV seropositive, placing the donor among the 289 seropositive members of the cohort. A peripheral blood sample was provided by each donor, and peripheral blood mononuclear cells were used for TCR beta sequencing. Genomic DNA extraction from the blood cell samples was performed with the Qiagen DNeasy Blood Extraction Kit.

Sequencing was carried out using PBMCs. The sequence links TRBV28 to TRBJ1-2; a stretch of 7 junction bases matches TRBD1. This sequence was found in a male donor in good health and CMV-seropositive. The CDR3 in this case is CASSFNEGAGYGYTF. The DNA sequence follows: TGTGCCAGCAGTTTTAATGAGGGGGCAGGCTATGGCTACACCTTC.